Listed below are T cell receptor beta chains from one sample, sequenced in a study of OX40 agonist ivuxolimab in advanced cancers. This table comes from immunoSEQ multiplex PCR, and its TCRdb copy is limited to in-frame clones, with some not included. This repertoire shows roughly 30,000 clones, 70% to 90% found once; its top ten account for 58%. The sample consisted of CD4+ or CD8+ T cells sorted from blood, taken in a trial of the OX40 agonist ivuxolimab. The receptor set was obtained from an adult with an advanced solid tumor such as melanoma, head and neck, liver or kidney cancer. Both conserved end residues are part of each CDR3. The D gene is left open where the match is weak. Clone size is given for some rows only: seen once, a few or many times, or a class if the clone is expanded.

>.|TRBJ1-3|.|TRBV6-5
CASSYPGTGNTIYF
TGTGCCAGCAGTTACCCAGGGACTGGAAACACCATATATTTT
>.|TRBJ2-1|TRBD2|TRBV5-1
CASSEGLAENNEQFF
TGCGCCAGCAGCGAGGGACTAGCGGAAAACAATGAGCAGTTCTTC
>.|TRBJ2-5|TRBD1|TRBV6-6
CASIPTGGEETQYF
TGTGCCAGCATTCCGACAGGGGGAGAAGAGACCCAGTACTTC
>.|TRBJ2-1|.|TRBV5-1
CASSRDFSYNEQFF
TGCGCCAGCAGCAGGGACTTCTCCTACAATGAGCAGTTCTTC
>.|TRBJ1-2|.|TRBV29-1
CSVHLGPAGYTF
TGCAGCGTTCACCTCGGGCCAGCGGGCTACACCTTC
>.|TRBJ1-5|.|TRBV6-5
CASMTGPNQPQHF
TGTGCCAGCATGACCGGCCCCAATCAGCCCCAGCATTTT
>few|TRBJ2-5|.|TRBV4-3
CASSQVSGEETQYF
TGCGCCAGCAGCCAAGTTTCTGGAGAAGAGACCCAGTACTTC
>.|TRBJ2-3|TRBD2|TRBV5-6
CASSLNSGGFTDTQYF
TGTGCCAGCAGCTTGAACAGCGGGGGATTCACAGATACGCAGTATTTT
>once|TRBJ1-2|TRBD1|TRBV7-8
CASSLVPGGSANYGYTF
TGTGCCAGCAGCTTAGTGCCAGGGGGGTCAGCTAACTATGGCTACACCTTC
>.|TRBJ1-6|.|TRBV28
CASSSDRLYNSPLHF
TGTGCCAGCAGTTCTGACAGACTTTATAATTCACCCCTCCACTTT
>.|TRBJ1-5|TRBD1|TRBV5-3
CARSLTGKGNQPQHF
TGTGCCAGAAGTTTGACAGGGAAGGGCAATCAGCCCCAGCATTTT
>.|TRBJ1-1|.|TRBV9
CASRGEVAPEAFF
TGTGCCAGCAGAGGGGAGGTGGCCCCTGAAGCTTTCTTT